This entry lists 26 T cell receptor beta chains sequenced from one sample in a study of control samples from healthy donors and cancer patients. Sequenced by immunoSEQ multiplex PCR; TCRdb stores in-frame clones only, minus some. This sample carries 40,000 to 50,000 clones, nearly 95% of them seen once, and the ten largest clones take about a quarter. The specimen sequenced was PBMCs. Receptors originate from a woman between 50 and 59 years old with head and neck cancer.

This clone was seen a few times. V is TRBV7-9 and J is TRBJ2-7; D possibly corresponds to TRBD2 (6 bases). Trimming cost V 6 bases and J 2 bases, with 11 bases left between them. Germline V gene sequence: CDR1 SEHNR, CDR2 FQNEAQ (reference sequence). This CDR3 comprises 13 residues. CDR3 in amino acids: CASSYPGAYEQYF. In DNA form, the CDR3 reads TGTGCCAGCAGTTATCCGGGGGCCTACGAGCAGTACTTC.

The chain carries TRBV5-1 and TRBJ2-3; weak D call: TRBD2 (6 bases). Trimming left V 4 bases short and J 2 bases short, with 11 bases between. The CDR3 sequence is 14 residues long. CDR1 and CDR2 (germline): SGHRS, YFSETQ. In nucleotides, the CDR3 is TGCGCCAGCAGCCCGGGACTCGCCACAGATACGCAGTATTTT. Its translation: CASSPGLATDTQYF.

The chain is built from TRBV28 and TRBJ2-7, with TRBD2 as a possible D gene (6 bases). CDR1 is MDHEN, CDR2 SYDVKM, per germline. The V end was cut by 2 bases, the J end by 3 bases, with 8 bases between. The CDR3 extends over 13 amino acids. This chain's CDR3 is CASSLVSGYEQYF. The CDR3 DNA is TGTGCCAGCAGTTTAGTTAGCGGCTACGAGCAGTACTTC.

The chain uses TRBV28 and TRBJ1-1, with 11 bases lining up with TRBD1. There are 14 residues in the CDR3. Germline CDR1 reads MDHEN; CDR2 reads SYDVKM. Germline trimming cut 6 bases from V and 7 bases from J; bases unmatched to any gene: 7. Here the CDR3 DNA reads TGTGCCAGCAGCTGGGGACAGGGGGGCCTTGAAGCTTTCTTT. Encoded protein: CASSWGQGGLEAFF.

This chain joins TRBV28 and TRBJ2-5, with TRBD1 matching 9 bases. This CDR3 has 14 residues. Trimming at V came to 10 bases and at J to 10 bases, leaving 16 bases not matched to a gene. Germline CDR1 is MDHEN and CDR2 is SYDVKM. The CDR3 spells CATLTVRDRDRQYF. For the CDR3, the DNA is TGTGCCACCCTCACCGTCCGGGACAGGGATCGCCAGTACTTC.

This chain connects TRBV5-6 to TRBJ1-2, with D unclear. The CDR3 has 13 residues. V was shortened by 1 base and J by 5 bases, with 9 bases between the two germline ends. Germline CDR1 is SGHDT and CDR2 is YYEEEE. CDR3 region: CASSLSQEYGYTF. CDR3 DNA sequence: TGTGCCAGCAGCTTGAGCCAGGAGTATGGCTACACCTTC.

This clone appeared a single time. The rearrangement joins TRBV2 to TRBJ1-5, with 9 bases that match TRBD1. The CDR3 loop spans 17 amino acids. Germline CDR1 and CDR2: SNHLY and FYNNEI. Unmatched junction bases numbered 9, after V lost 2 bases and J lost 4 bases. The CDR3 sequence: CASSELGTGFLNQPQHF. In nucleotides, the CDR3 is TGTGCCAGCAGTGAACTCGGGACAGGGTTTCTGAATCAGCCCCAGCATTTT.

The CDR3 loop is CASSFPGQGARSNQPQHF. The DNA for the CDR3 is TGTGCCAGCAGTTTTCCGGGACAGGGGGCGCGGAGCAATCAGCCCCAGCATTTT. The chain links TRBV5-5 to TRBJ1-5; TRBD1 matches at 12 bases. The germline gives CDR1 SGHKS, CDR2 YYEKEE (reference sequence). With 5 bases clipped from V and 1 base from J, the junction kept 10 bases outside the gene matches. CDR3 size: 18 residues.

The CDR3 here is CASSLDRDTRNQPQHF. The DNA of the CDR3 is TGTGCCAGCAGCCTAGACAGGGATACTCGAAATCAGCCCCAGCATTTT. The chain combines TRBV4-2 with TRBJ1-5, with 7 bases that match TRBD1. J was trimmed by 4 bases and V by 4 bases; bases with no gene match: 10. The CDR3 loop spans 16 amino acids. The germline CDR1 and CDR2 sequences are LGHNA and YNFKEQ.

V is TRBV7-9 and J is TRBJ2-7; TRBD1 matches at 8 bases. The CDR3 sequence is 15 residues long. Trimming cost V 5 bases and J 0 bases; bases outside gene matches: 6. The germline V gene encodes CDR1 SEHNR and CDR2 FQNEAQ (reference sequence). This chain's CDR3 is CASSGGDRSSYEQYF. CDR3 in DNA: TGTGCCAGCAGCGGCGGGGACAGGTCCTCCTACGAGCAGTACTTC.

The chain employs TRBV7-9 and TRBJ1-1; possible D gene TRBD1, 6 bases. The CDR3 totals 13 residues. Trimming took off 5 bases at V and 4 bases at J, with 11 bases between the two ends. Germline lookup yields CDR1 SEHNR and CDR2 FQNEAQ (reference sequence). The CDR3 DNA sequence: TGTGCCAGCAGCCTATCACAGGGCACTGAAGCTTTCTTT. The encoded protein is CASSLSQGTEAFF.

The genes are TRBV28 and TRBJ2-3; D unresolved. The germline gives CDR1 MDHEN, CDR2 SYDVKM. The CDR3 has 14 residues. Trimming took 2 bases from V and 0 from J, leaving 6 bases between them. The CDR3 loop reads CASSLDASTDTQYF. As DNA, the CDR3 is TGTGCCAGCAGTTTAGACGCTAGCACAGATACGCAGTATTTT.

V gene TRBV28 combines with J gene TRBJ2-7; D ambiguous. With 6 bases removed from V and 6 bases from J, the gap between germline ends came to 9 bases. The CDR3 extends over 11 amino acids. Looked up from germline, CDR1 is MDHEN and CDR2 is SYDVKM. CDR3 DNA: TGTGCCAGCAGCGGTTCCCGCGAGCAGTACTTC. Translating it yields CASSGSREQYF.

The gene calls are TRBV6-5 and TRBJ2-1; tentative D call: TRBD1 (6 bases). The germline V and J ends were trimmed by 1 base and 4 bases, with 8 bases remaining between them. Germline V CDR1 and CDR2: MNHEY, SVGAGI. CDR3 length: 14 amino acids. CDR3 sequence reads: CASSYLGQYNEQFF. The CDR3 DNA reads as TGTGCCAGCAGTTACTTAGGACAGTACAATGAGCAGTTCTTC.

The rearrangement uses TRBV29-1 and TRBJ1-2; D gene ambiguous. CDR3 length: 11 amino acids. The V end was cut by 2 bases, the J end by 7 bases, with 8 bases between. Germline CDR1 reads SQVTM; CDR2 reads ANQGSEA. The CDR3 is CSVELGGGYTF. DNA for the CDR3: TGCAGCGTTGAACTGGGAGGTGGCTACACCTTC.

The chain is built from TRBV19 and TRBJ2-7, with 7 bases that match TRBD1. The CDR3 has 14 amino acids. From germline, CDR1 is LNHDA and CDR2 SQIVND (reference sequence). J lost 6 bases, V lost 5 bases, and 10 bases had no gene match. CDR3 residues: CASSVTGFQGEQYF. The CDR3 region has the DNA TGTGCCAGTAGTGTGACAGGGTTTCAGGGCGAGCAGTACTTC.

The V gene is TRBV19, the J gene TRBJ1-6; TRBD1 might be the D (5 bases). The ends were cut back, 4 bases at V and 2 bases at J, with 27 bases in the middle. This CDR3 has 21 amino acids. The germline gives CDR1 LNHDA, CDR2 SQIVND (reference sequence). CDR3 DNA: TGTGCCAGTAGTAACCCACGGGACCCCTACCGCCTTGGCCCCTATAATTCACCCCTCCACTTT. It is translated as CASSNPRDPYRLGPYNSPLHF. The variable domain in full, with the rest retrieved from reference TRBV19 and TRBJ1-6, is DGGITQSPKYLFRKEGQNVTLSCEQNLNHDAMYWYRQDPGQGLRLIYYSQIVNDFQKGDIAEGYSVSREKKESFPLTVTSAQKNPTAFYLCASSNPRDPYRLGPYNSPLHFGNGTRLTVT.

V is TRBV14 and J is TRBJ1-4; D is perhaps TRBD1 (6 bases). Trimming shortened V by 4 bases and J by 8 bases, and 14 bases separated the two germline ends. Germline CDR1 SGHDN, CDR2 FVKESK. This CDR3 spans 14 amino acids. The CDR3 loop reads CASSPQGTGEKLFF. In nucleotides, the CDR3 is TGTGCCAGCAGCCCACAGGGCACGGGGGAAAAACTGTTTTTT.

V usage is TRBV5-1 and J usage is TRBJ2-4; TRBD1 matches 10 bases. The trim removed 0 bases at V and 7 bases at J, leaving 4 bases unmatched. The germline V gene encodes CDR1 SGHRS and CDR2 YFSETQ. The CDR3 loop spans 15 amino acids. The CDR3 sequence is CASSLETGGFNIQYF. CDR3 coding DNA: TGCGCCAGCAGCTTGGAGACAGGGGGCTTTAACATTCAGTACTTC.

The gene calls are TRBV5-8 and TRBJ1-5; TRBD1 matches at 9 bases. The CDR3 loop spans 15 amino acids. Germline V gene data show CDR1 as SGHTS and CDR2 as YDEGEE. J gave up 0 bases and V 6 bases, and 4 bases lay outside the gene matches. Here the CDR3 DNA reads TGTGCCAGCACTCAGGGACAGGGTAGCAATCAGCCCCAGCATTTT. Translating it yields CASTQGQGSNQPQHF.

The chain employs TRBV10-3 and TRBJ1-5; 7 bases match TRBD1. The CDR3 covers 16 residues. The V gene end was trimmed by 10 bases and the J gene end by 5 bases; junction bases not matched to a gene: 17. Looked up from germline, CDR1 is ENHRY and CDR2 is SYGVKD. The CDR3 loop is CATLASLGGADQPQHF. CDR3 nucleotides: TGTGCCACCCTCGCTTCGCTAGGGGGCGCGGATCAGCCCCAGCATTTT.

The chain is built from TRBV6-2 or TRBV6-3 and TRBJ1-1; D gene uncertain. Per germline, CDR1 MNHEY and CDR2 SVGEGT. V shed 2 bases and J shed 4 bases, with 8 bases lying between them. The CDR3 contains 13 residues. CDR3 sequence: CASSYGRSTEAFF. For the CDR3, the DNA is TGTGCCAGCAGTTACGGCAGATCCACTGAAGCTTTCTTT.

The V call is TRBV4-2, the J call TRBJ1-1; unclear D gene. This CDR3 is built from 15 residues. Trimming took 0 bases from V and 1 from J, leaving 9 bases between them. Germline V gene lookup returns CDR1 LGHNA and CDR2 YNFKEQ. The CDR3 loop reads CASSQEGLKNTEAFF. DNA for the CDR3: TGTGCCAGCAGCCAAGAGGGGTTGAAGAACACTGAAGCTTTCTTT.

This chain links TRBV7-2 with TRBJ1-2; D not resolved. The CDR3 contains 13 residues. The germline V gene encodes CDR1 SGHTA and CDR2 FQGNSA. Trimming removed 3 bases from V and 5 bases from J, with 10 bases in between. CDR3 sequence (DNA): TGTGCCAGCAGCTTGGTGGATATTTATGGCTACACCTTC. Translation gives CASSLVDIYGYTF.

A note on this clone: The identical CDR3 is also encoded by other nucleotide sequences in the sample. The chain uses TRBV12-3 or TRBV12-4 and TRBJ1-1; D is unclear. V was trimmed by 3 bases and J by 1 base, leaving 6 bases between them. The CDR3 runs to 13 residues. The CDR3 sequence is CASSLGRNTEAFF. CDR3 sequence (DNA): TGTGCCAGCAGTTTGGGTCGGAACACTGAAGCTTTCTTT.

Here the CDR3 DNA reads TGTGCCAGCAGCTCCCCGTCTCAAAGCTCCTACGAGCAGTACTTC. Its protein product is CASSSPSQSSYEQYF. V is TRBV5-4 and J is TRBJ2-7, with D hard to call. The V end lost 3 bases, the J end lost 0 bases, and 13 bases lay between the germline ends. Germline CDR1 reads SGHNT; CDR2 reads YYREEE (reference sequence). The CDR3 loop spans 15 amino acids.